The source of this T cell receptor (beta chain) is a study of cytomegalovirus exposure and HLA in healthy donors. About this clone: The antigen remains unidentified.

In the PCR, 60 Vbeta and 13 Jbeta primers were used. Assay: immunoSEQ multiplex PCR; the TCRdb copy retains only in-frame clones and omits some. The sample has roughly 93,000 clones, 65% to 80% seen once. Study-level results: The records held CMV serostatus as the only immune exposure information. In vitro work confirmed that three CMV-associated chains recognize CMV antigens.

The CDR3 runs 15 residues. Per the germline V gene, CDR1 is SQVTM and CDR2 is ANQGSEA. With V trimmed by 6 bases and J by 7 bases, 13 bases remained unmatched. The clonotype was recovered from a human donor in good health. Input material: PBMCs. This chain uses TRBV29-1 with TRBJ1-4; TRBD1 matches 8 bases. CDR3 coding DNA: TGCAGCGTCGGCCTACCGACAGGGGATTTTGAAAAACTGTTTTTT. Translation: CSVGLPTGDFEKLFF.